Presented here are 29 T cell receptor beta chains from one specimen sequenced in a study of T-cell memory formation after mild COVID-19. TCRdb reprocessed the 5' RACE reads via MiXCR and lists one record per CDR3 protein. Among around 450,000 distinct CDR3 sequences listed, more than 20% were seen once. The sequencing input was PBMCs or a T cell subset sorted from them (not recorded which). These receptors originate from an adult woman who had mild COVID-19 (a few samples of this study predate the infection). Cell type and time point are not known.

The V gene is TRBV6-2 or TRBV6-3, the J gene TRBJ1-1; 11 bases fit TRBD1. The CDR3 spans 15 residues. The germline V gene encodes CDR1 MNHEY and CDR2 SVGEGT. Trimming took 1 base from V and 4 from J; bases not matched to a gene: 2. In DNA form, the CDR3 reads TGTGCCAGCAGTTACTGGGGACAGGGGGTCACTGAAGCTTTCTTT. Translation gives CASSYWGQGVTEAFF.

The chain couples TRBV24-1 to TRBJ2-3, with D perhaps assigned TRBD1 or TRBD2 (6 bases each). V lost 4 bases and J lost 2, with 21 bases in between. The germline gives CDR1 KGHDR, CDR2 SFDVKD. The CDR3 extends over 18 amino acids. The CDR3 DNA reads as TGTGCCACCAGTGAAGAAGGAGGGGGACTGTTTTTCACAGATACGCAGTATTTT. Its protein is CATSEEGGGLFFTDTQYF.

The table lists this clonotype with a few counts. The CDR3, as DNA: TGTGCCAGCAGTGAATTCGGGTCCTACAATGAGCAGTTCTTC. It translates to CASSEFGSYNEQFF. The chain links TRBV2 to TRBJ2-1, with unresolved D. Trimming took off 2 bases at V and 1 base at J, with 6 bases between the two ends. The CDR3 totals 14 residues. CDR1 and CDR2 (germline): SNHLY, FYNNEI.

The chain has TRBV2 and TRBJ2-5; either TRBD1 or TRBD2 may fit D (5 bases each). Germline V gene lookup returns CDR1 SNHLY and CDR2 FYNNEI. Trimming left V 10 bases short and J 4 bases short, with 10 bases between. The length of the CDR3 is 11 residues. The DNA of the CDR3 is TGTGCCACCGGGACGAGAGAGACCCAGTACTTC. The encoded protein is CATGTRETQYF.

Only a few counts were recorded for this clonotype. The J gene is TRBJ2-1, the V gene TRBV18; 10 bases align to TRBD2. Per the germline V gene, CDR1 is KGHSH and CDR2 is LQKENI. Germline trimming cut 3 bases from V and 9 bases from J; bases unmatched to any gene: 14. The CDR3 runs 17 residues. CDR3 region: CASSPSLAGVLKGEQFF. For the CDR3, the DNA is TGTGCCAGCTCACCCTCTCTAGCGGGGGTCCTGAAGGGTGAGCAGTTCTTC.

This clonotype came up a few times. This chain links TRBV7-2 with TRBJ2-1; D may be TRBD1 or TRBD2 (6 bases each). Germline CDR1 SGHTA, CDR2 FQGNSA. There are 17 residues in the CDR3. V was pared by 7 bases and J by 2 bases, with 21 bases between. DNA of the CDR3: TGTGCCAGCACCCCGGGGGCTAGCCGTGGGGCCTACAATGAGCAGTTCTTC. Its translation is CASTPGASRGAYNEQFF.

This clonotype appeared a few times. The chain carries TRBV7-2 and TRBJ2-5; 7 bases line up with TRBD2. The CDR3 length is 16 residues. CDR1 and CDR2 from the germline V gene are SGHTA and FQGNSA. J gave up 2 bases and V 0 bases, and 6 bases lay outside the gene matches. CDR3 sequence reads: CASSLAAGTLQETQYF. The DNA for the CDR3 is TGTGCCAGCAGCTTAGCAGCGGGGACCTTACAAGAGACCCAGTACTTC.

This CDR3 is CASSQTGGRGTEAFF. The CDR3 DNA reads TGTGCCAGCAGCCAGACAGGGGGCAGGGGCACTGAAGCTTTCTTT. The chain recombines TRBV7-9 with TRBJ1-1; 10 bases are shared with TRBD1. The junction had 7 bases not matched to a gene; V was cut back by 5 bases and J by 4 bases. CDR1 is SEHNR, CDR2 FQNEAQ, per germline (reference sequence). This CDR3 comprises 15 residues.

The V call is TRBV20-1, the J call TRBJ2-1, with D possibly TRBD2 on 6 matching bases. V lost 0 bases to trimming and J lost 10 bases, with 25 bases between them. CDR3 length: 17 amino acids. Germline V gives CDR1 DFQATT, CDR2 SNEGSKA (reference sequence). Here the CDR3 reads CSARDVGGGNTHTEQFF. CDR3 sequence (DNA): TGCAGTGCTAGAGACGTAGGTGGGGGGAACACACACACGGAGCAGTTCTTC.

This clonotype has more than one count but fewer than ten. V is TRBV14 and J is TRBJ2-7; 8 bases line up with TRBD2. CDR3 length equals 18 residues. CDR1 is SGHDN and CDR2 is FVKESK in the germline V gene. V shed 1 base and J 0 bases; nucleotides not matched to a gene: 11. The CDR3 is CASSQGLSGTRSSYEQYF. In DNA form, the CDR3 reads TGTGCCAGCAGCCAAGGCCTGTCCGGGACTAGAAGCTCCTACGAGCAGTACTTC.

This clonotype was seen more than once but under ten times. The chain employs TRBV7-6 and TRBJ1-2, with 8 bases that match TRBD1. CDR3 size: 15 residues. The V segment lost 2 bases and the J segment 7 bases; nucleotides outside the gene matches: 9. Germline CDR1 reads SGHVS; CDR2 reads FNYEAQ. The CDR3 spells CASSLPSQGAGGYTF. CDR3 coding DNA: TGTGCCAGCAGCTTACCCTCCCAGGGGGCAGGTGGCTACACCTTC. The variable domain in full, completed from reference TRBV7-6 and TRBJ1-2, reads GAGVSQSPRYKVTKRGQDVALRCDPISGHVSLYWYRQALGQGPEFLTYFNYEAQQDKSGLPNDRFSAERPEGSISTLTIQRTEQRDSAMYRCASSLPSQGAGGYTFGSGTRLTVV.

This clonotype was picked up a small number of times. The gene calls are TRBV29-1 and TRBJ2-3; 7 positions agree with TRBD2. J lost 1 base, V lost 2 bases, and 3 bases had no gene match. This CDR3 has 14 amino acids. Germline CDR1 SQVTM, CDR2 ANQGSEA. CDR3 bases: TGCAGCGTTGAACGCGGGAGACGCACAGATACGCAGTATTTT. Its protein is CSVERGRRTDTQYF.

This clonotype was seen a few times. CDR3 in amino acids: CASNVRRETQYF. The CDR3 region has the DNA TGTGCCAGCAACGTCAGGCGAGAGACCCAGTACTTC. The chain links TRBV2 to TRBJ2-5, with D hard to call. Germline V gene sequence: CDR1 SNHLY, CDR2 FYNNEI. Trimming shortened V by 7 bases and J by 4 bases, and 10 bases separated the two germline ends. This CDR3 spans 12 amino acids.

V gene TRBV7-2 combines with J gene TRBJ2-1; 10 bases map to TRBD2. The CDR3 runs to 15 residues. V shed 2 bases, J shed 7 bases, and the junction held 5 bases outside the gene matches. Germline CDR1 SGHTA, CDR2 FQGNSA. CDR3 sequence: CASSLIAGGRNEQFF. DNA of the CDR3: TGTGCCAGCAGCTTAATAGCGGGAGGTAGGAATGAGCAGTTCTTC. Looking up the rest from reference TRBV7-2 and TRBJ2-1 gives the full variable domain: GAGVSQSPSNKVTEKGKDVELRCDPISGHTALYWYRQSLGQGLEFLIYFQGNSAPDKSGLPSDRFSAERTGGSVSTLTIQRTQQEDSAVYLCASSLIAGGRNEQFFGPGTRLTVL.

The chain has TRBV24-1 and TRBJ2-3, with TRBD1 matching 10 bases. With 5 bases clipped from V and 2 bases from J, the junction kept 3 bases outside the gene matches. CDR1 is KGHDR, CDR2 SFDVKD, per germline. This CDR3 has 15 residues. CDR3 coding DNA: TGTGCCACCAGTGGAGGGACAGGGGACACAGATACGCAGTATTTT. Protein product: CATSGGTGDTDTQYF.

The sample holds a few counts of this clonotype. The chain is built from TRBV4-3 and TRBJ2-7, with 8 bases fitting TRBD2. Germline lookup yields CDR1 LGHNA and CDR2 YSLEER. Trimming took 2 bases from V and 3 from J; bases not matched to a gene: 12. This CDR3 has 17 residues. The CDR3 DNA sequence: TGCGCCAGCAGCCAAACCCGACGAGCGGGAGAGAACTACGAGCAGTACTTC. It translates to CASSQTRRAGENYEQYF.

The DNA of the CDR3 is TGTGCCAGCAGCCACAGGGCATCCCGATTGAATAGAGGCTACACCTTC. Its translation is CASSHRASRLNRGYTF. The V and J genes are TRBV12-3 or TRBV12-4 and TRBJ1-2; D is possibly TRBD1 (6 bases). The V end was cut by 6 bases, the J end by 8 bases, with 25 bases between. The CDR3 spans 16 residues.

This clonotype appeared a few times. The chain recombines TRBV7-9 with TRBJ2-3; the D call may be TRBD1 or TRBD2 (6 bases each). Germline V CDR1 and CDR2: SEHNR, FQNEAQ (reference sequence). The CDR3 sequence is 14 residues long. The ends were cut back, 6 bases at V and 1 base at J, with 11 bases in the middle. CDR3 nucleotides: TGTGCCAGCAGAAGGGGGGCGGGCACAGATACGCAGTATTTT. Amino acids: CASRRGAGTDTQYF.

This chain connects TRBV5-1 to TRBJ1-2; 7 bases map to TRBD1. The germline CDR1 and CDR2 sequences are SGHRS and YFSETQ. V trimming: 3 bases; J trimming: 4 bases; junction bases outside the gene matches: 3. The CDR3 totals 13 residues. The CDR3 reads CASSSGQFYGYTF. The CDR3 nucleotides are TGCGCCAGCAGCTCGGGACAGTTCTATGGCTACACCTTC.

This clonotype was detected a few times. This chain links TRBV7-2 with TRBJ1-3, with TRBD1 as a possible D gene (6 bases). Trimming shortened V by 5 bases and J by 9 bases, and 14 bases separated the two germline ends. Germline V CDR1 and CDR2: SGHTA, FQGNSA. This CDR3 has 13 residues. The CDR3 nucleotides are TGTGCCAGCAGCCAACAGGGTATGGCCACCATATATTTT. As protein: CASSQQGMATIYF.

The rearrangement links TRBV5-6 to TRBJ2-7; D is unresolved. With 1 base removed from V and 4 bases from J, the gap between germline ends came to 15 bases. The germline gives CDR1 SGHDT, CDR2 YYEEEE. The CDR3 totals 15 residues. CDR3 loop: CASSLNAELTYEQYF. The CDR3 DNA reads as TGTGCCAGCAGCTTGAACGCGGAGTTAACTTACGAGCAGTACTTC.

The rearrangement uses TRBV24-1 and TRBJ1-1; the D gene is possibly TRBD1 (5 bases). The germline V gene encodes CDR1 KGHDR and CDR2 SFDVKD. V dropped 5 bases and J dropped 5 bases, with 11 bases sitting between them. The CDR3 sequence is 13 residues long. CDR3 residues: CATSGREGTEAFF. CDR3 nucleotide sequence: TGTGCCACCAGTGGCAGGGAGGGAACTGAAGCTTTCTTT.

The rearrangement joins TRBV4-1 to TRBJ1-5; a weak D match, TRBD1 (5 bases). The CDR3 totals 16 residues. CDR1 MGHRA and CDR2 YSYEKL come from the germline V gene. V lost 1 base to trimming and J lost 10 bases, with 20 bases between them. The CDR3 nucleotides read TGCGCCAGCAGCCAAGGGGGGACTGTTTTGCATCGCCCCCAGCATTTT. Translation: CASSQGGTVLHRPQHF.

This clonotype showed up just a few times. The chain joins TRBV7-3 to TRBJ2-2, with D possibly matching TRBD1 (6 bases). The V gene's germline CDR1 is SGHTA and CDR2 FQGTGA. The CDR3 is 16 residues long. V lost 5 bases to trimming and J lost 3 bases, with 16 bases between them. The CDR3 DNA reads as TGTGCCAGCAGCAGCTACGGGACACGGGACACCGGGGAGCTGTTTTTT. This codes for CASSSYGTRDTGELFF.

This clonotype has more than one count but fewer than ten. The V and J genes are TRBV18 and TRBJ1-3, with D possibly TRBD1 on 6 matching bases. The CDR3 sequence is 15 residues long. Germline V gene data show CDR1 as KGHSH and CDR2 as LQKENI. The V end was cut by 2 bases, the J end by 4 bases, with 12 bases between. CDR3 sequence reads: CASSPTAGTGNTIYF. CDR3 sequence (DNA): TGTGCCAGCTCACCAACGGCAGGGACAGGAAACACCATATATTTT. Together with reference TRBV18 and TRBJ1-3, the CDR3 gives the full variable domain: NAGVMQNPRHLVRRRGQEARLRCSPMKGHSHVYWYRQLPEEGLKFMVYLQKENIIDESGMPKERFSAEFPKEGPSILRIQQVVRGDSAAYFCASSPTAGTGNTIYFGEGSWLTVV.

The genes are TRBV27 and TRBJ2-1; TRBD2 matches at 9 bases. Trimming cost V 5 bases and J 7 bases; bases outside gene matches: 6. Germline lookup yields CDR1 MNHEY and CDR2 SMNVEV (reference sequence). The CDR3 runs to 14 residues. CDR3 residues: CASSRLAGRNEQFF. The CDR3 coding sequence is TGTGCCAGCAGTCGCCTAGCGGGACGGAATGAGCAGTTCTTC.

The rearrangement joins TRBV6-2 or TRBV6-3 to TRBJ1-5; D is unresolved. V lost 6 bases and J lost 4, with 13 bases in between. The CDR3 consists of 14 residues. Per germline, CDR1 MNHEY and CDR2 SVGEGT. CDR3 nucleotides: TGTGCCAGCAGGCGACATGAGGTAAATCAGCCCCAGCATTTT. Encoded protein: CASRRHEVNQPQHF.

This chain joins TRBV6-2 or TRBV6-3 and TRBJ2-1, with 8 bases aligning to TRBD2. The length of the CDR3 is 14 residues. Trimming removed 10 bases from V and 5 bases from J; junction bases left unmatched: 10. CDR1 is MNHEY and CDR2 is SVGEGT in the germline V gene. CDR3 protein: CATVGLVRHNEQFF. For the CDR3, the DNA is TGTGCCACCGTGGGACTAGTAAGGCACAATGAGCAGTTCTTC.

The V gene is TRBV12-3 or TRBV12-4, the J gene TRBJ2-7; the D gene is possibly TRBD1 (6 bases). This CDR3 has 18 amino acids. The V and J ends lost 5 bases and 2 bases respectively, with 25 bases between them. CDR3 DNA: TGTGCCAGCAGTCCGGACGGGACACGTACTCTCCTTACCTACGAGCAGTACTTC. Protein: CASSPDGTRTLLTYEQYF.